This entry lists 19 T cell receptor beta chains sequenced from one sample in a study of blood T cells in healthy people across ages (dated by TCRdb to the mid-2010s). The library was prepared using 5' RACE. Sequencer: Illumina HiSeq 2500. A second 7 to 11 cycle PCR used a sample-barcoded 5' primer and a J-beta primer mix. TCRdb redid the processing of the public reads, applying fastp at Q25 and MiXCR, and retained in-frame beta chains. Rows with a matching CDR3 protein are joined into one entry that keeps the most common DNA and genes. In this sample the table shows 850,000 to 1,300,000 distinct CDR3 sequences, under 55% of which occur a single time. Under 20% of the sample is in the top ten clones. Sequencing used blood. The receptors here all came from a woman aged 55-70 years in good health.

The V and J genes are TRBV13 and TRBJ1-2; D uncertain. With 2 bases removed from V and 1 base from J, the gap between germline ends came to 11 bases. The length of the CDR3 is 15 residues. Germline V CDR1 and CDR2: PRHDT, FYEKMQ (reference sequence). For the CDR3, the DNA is TGTGCCAGCAGCTTACCAGGACTTAATAACTATGGCTACACCTTC. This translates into CASSLPGLNNYGYTF.

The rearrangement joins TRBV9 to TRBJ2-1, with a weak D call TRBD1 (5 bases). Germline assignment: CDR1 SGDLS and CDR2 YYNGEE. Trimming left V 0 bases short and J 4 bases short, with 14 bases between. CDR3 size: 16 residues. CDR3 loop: CASSVGLGQGYNEQFF. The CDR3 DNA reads TGTGCCAGCAGCGTAGGTTTGGGGCAGGGATACAATGAGCAGTTCTTC.

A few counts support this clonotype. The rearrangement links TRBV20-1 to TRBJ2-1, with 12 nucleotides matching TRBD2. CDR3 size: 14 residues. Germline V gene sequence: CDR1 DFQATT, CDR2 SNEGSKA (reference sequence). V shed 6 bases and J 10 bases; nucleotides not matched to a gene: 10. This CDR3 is CSAQTRLAGDEQFF. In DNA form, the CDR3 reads TGCAGTGCGCAAACACGACTAGCGGGAGACGAGCAGTTCTTC.

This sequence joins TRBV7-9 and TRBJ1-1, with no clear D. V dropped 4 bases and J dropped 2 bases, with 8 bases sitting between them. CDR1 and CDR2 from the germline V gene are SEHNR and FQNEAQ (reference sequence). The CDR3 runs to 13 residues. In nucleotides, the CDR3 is TGTGCCAGCAGCTGGACTGATAACACTGAAGCTTTCTTT. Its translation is CASSWTDNTEAFF.

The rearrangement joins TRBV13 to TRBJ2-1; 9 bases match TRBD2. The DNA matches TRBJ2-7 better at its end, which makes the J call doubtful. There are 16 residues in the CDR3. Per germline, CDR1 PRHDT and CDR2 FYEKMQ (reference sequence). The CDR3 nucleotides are TGTGCCAGCAGCCAGGTGACTAGCGGTCTCTACAATGAGCAGTACTTC. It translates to CASSQVTSGLYNEQYF.

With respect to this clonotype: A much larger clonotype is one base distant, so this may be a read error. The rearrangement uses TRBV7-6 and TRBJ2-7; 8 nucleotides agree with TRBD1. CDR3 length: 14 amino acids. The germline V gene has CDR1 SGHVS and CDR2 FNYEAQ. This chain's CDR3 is CAGSLAGQGYEQYF. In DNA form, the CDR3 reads TGTGCCGGCAGCCTAGCCGGACAGGGCTACGAGCAGTACTTC.

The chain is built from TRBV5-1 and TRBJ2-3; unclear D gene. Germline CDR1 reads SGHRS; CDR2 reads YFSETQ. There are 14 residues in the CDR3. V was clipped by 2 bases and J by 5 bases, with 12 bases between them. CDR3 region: CASSFRVAIDTQYF. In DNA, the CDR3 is TGCGCCAGCAGCTTTAGAGTAGCAATAGATACGCAGTATTTT.

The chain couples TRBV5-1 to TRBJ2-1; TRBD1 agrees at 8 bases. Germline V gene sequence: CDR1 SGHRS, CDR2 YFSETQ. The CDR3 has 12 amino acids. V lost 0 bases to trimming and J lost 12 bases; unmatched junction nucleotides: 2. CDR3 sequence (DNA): TGCGCCAGCAGCTTGGCCGGGACAGGGCAGTTCTTC. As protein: CASSLAGTGQFF. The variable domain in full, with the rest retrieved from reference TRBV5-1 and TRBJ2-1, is KAGVTQTPRYLIKTRGQQVTLSCSPISGHRSVSWYQQTPGQGLQFLFEYFSETQRNKGNFPGRFSGRQFSNSRSEMNVSTLELGDSALYLCASSLAGTGQFFGPGTRLTVL.

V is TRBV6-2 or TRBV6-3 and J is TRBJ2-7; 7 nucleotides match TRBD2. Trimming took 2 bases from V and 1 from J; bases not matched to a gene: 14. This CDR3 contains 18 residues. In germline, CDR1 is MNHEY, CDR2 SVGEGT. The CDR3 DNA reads TGTGCCAGCAGTTACAACCCCGACGGACTAGGATTTTCCTACGAGCAGTACTTC. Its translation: CASSYNPDGLGFSYEQYF.

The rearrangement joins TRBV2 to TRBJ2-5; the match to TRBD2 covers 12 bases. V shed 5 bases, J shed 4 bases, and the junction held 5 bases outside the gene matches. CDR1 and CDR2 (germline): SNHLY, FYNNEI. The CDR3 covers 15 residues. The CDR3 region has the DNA TGTGCCAGCAGTCAGCTAGCGGGAGGGATAGAGACCCAGTACTTC. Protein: CASSQLAGGIETQYF.

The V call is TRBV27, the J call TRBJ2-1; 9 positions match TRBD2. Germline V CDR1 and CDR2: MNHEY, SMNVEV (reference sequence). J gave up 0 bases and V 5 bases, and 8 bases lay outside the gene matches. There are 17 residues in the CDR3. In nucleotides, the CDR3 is TGTGCCAGCAGTCCCGTCCTTAGCGGGGGCTCCTACAATGAGCAGTTCTTC. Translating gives CASSPVLSGGSYNEQFF.

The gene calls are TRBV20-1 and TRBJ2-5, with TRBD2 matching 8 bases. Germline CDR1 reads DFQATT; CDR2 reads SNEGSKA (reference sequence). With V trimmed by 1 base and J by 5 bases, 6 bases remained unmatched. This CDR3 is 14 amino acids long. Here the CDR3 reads CSARAPSGGETQYF. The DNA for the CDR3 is TGCAGTGCTAGAGCCCCGTCGGGGGGGGAGACCCAGTACTTC.

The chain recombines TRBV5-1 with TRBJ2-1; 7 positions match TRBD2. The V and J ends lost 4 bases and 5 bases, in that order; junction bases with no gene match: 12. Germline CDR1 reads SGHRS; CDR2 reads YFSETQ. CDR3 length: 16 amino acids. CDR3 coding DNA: TGCGCCAGCAGCCAACCCATAGCGGGTATCCACAATGAGCAGTTCTTC. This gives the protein CASSQPIAGIHNEQFF.

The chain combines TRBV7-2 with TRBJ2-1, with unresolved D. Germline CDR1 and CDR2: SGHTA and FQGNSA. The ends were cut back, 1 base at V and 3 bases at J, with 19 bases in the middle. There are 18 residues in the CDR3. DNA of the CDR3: TGTGCCAGCAGCTTAGTAACCCGGCGCCGAAACAACTACAATGAGCAGTTCTTC. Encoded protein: CASSLVTRRRNNYNEQFF.

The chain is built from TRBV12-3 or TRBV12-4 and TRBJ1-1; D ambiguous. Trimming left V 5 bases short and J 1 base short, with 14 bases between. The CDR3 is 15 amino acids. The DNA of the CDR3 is TGTGCCAGCAGTCAACCTGCAGAGGAGAACACTGAAGCTTTCTTT. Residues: CASSQPAEENTEAFF.

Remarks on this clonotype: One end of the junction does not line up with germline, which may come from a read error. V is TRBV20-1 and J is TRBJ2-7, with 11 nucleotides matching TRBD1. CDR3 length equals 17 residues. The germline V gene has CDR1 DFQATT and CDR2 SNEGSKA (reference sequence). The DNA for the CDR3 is TGCAGTGCCAGAGGACAGGGGGCGACTAGCGGCCCCTACGAGCAGTACTTC. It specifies CSARGQGATSGPYEQYF.

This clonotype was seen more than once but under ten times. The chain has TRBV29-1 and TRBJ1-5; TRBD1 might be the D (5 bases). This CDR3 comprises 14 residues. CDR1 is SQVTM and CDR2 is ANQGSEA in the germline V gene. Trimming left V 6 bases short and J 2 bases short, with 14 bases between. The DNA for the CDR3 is TGCAGCGTCTCTGGGGGGTCTGGCAATCAGCCCCAGCATTTT. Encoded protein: CSVSGGSGNQPQHF.

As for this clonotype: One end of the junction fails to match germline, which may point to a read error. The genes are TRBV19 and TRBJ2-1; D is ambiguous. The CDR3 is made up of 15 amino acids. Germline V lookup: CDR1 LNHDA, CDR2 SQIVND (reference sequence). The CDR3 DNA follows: TGTGCCAGTAGTTCAATTCCATCTGCTCTTAATGTGCAGTTCTTC. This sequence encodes CASSSIPSALNVQFF.

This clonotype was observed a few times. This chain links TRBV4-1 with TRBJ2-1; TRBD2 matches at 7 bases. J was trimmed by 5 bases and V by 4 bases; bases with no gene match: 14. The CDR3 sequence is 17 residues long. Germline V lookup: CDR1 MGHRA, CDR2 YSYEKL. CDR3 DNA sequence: TGCGCCAGCAGCCTTCGTGCCACTAGCGTTGTCAACAATGAGCAGTTCTTC. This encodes CASSLRATSVVNNEQFF.